One and the same sample provided the 27 T cell receptor beta chains below, sequenced in a study of T-cell memory formation after mild COVID-19. TCRdb re-called the 5' RACE reads with MiXCR, one entry per CDR3 protein. Of approximately 250,000 distinct CDR3 sequences in the sample, 16% are singletons; the top ten hold 20% to 25%. Sequenced: PBMCs or a T cell subset sorted from them (not recorded which). These TCRs come from a young man who had mild COVID-19 (a few samples of this study predate the infection). Cell type and time point are not known.

The chain carries TRBV7-2 and TRBJ2-1, with D uncertain. The CDR3 is 12 residues long. The germline V gene encodes CDR1 SGHTA and CDR2 FQGNSA. V was trimmed by 1 base and J by 6 bases, leaving 4 bases between them. The CDR3 DNA reads TGTGCCAGCAGCTTAGACTTCAATGAGCAGTTCTTC. Its translation: CASSLDFNEQFF.

This clonotype was found many times. The CDR3 reads CASSLRADDAYEQYF. As DNA, the CDR3 is TGTGCCAGCAGCTTAAGGGCGGATGATGCCTACGAGCAGTACTTC. The chain uses TRBV7-2 and TRBJ2-7; no clear D gene. The length of the CDR3 is 15 residues. The V gene's germline CDR1 is SGHTA and CDR2 FQGNSA. V lost 2 bases, J lost 2 bases, and 13 bases lay in between. Full variable domain (remainder filled in from reference TRBV7-2 and TRBJ2-7): GAGVSQSPSNKVTEKGKDVELRCDPISGHTALYWYRQSLGQGLEFLIYFQGNSAPDKSGLPSDRFSAERTGGSVSTLTIQRTQQEDSAVYLCASSLRADDAYEQYFGPGTRLTVT.

This clonotype came up once. The chain couples TRBV5-1 to TRBJ2-1; 9 bases are shared with TRBD1. The germline gives CDR1 SGHRS, CDR2 YFSETQ. The CDR3 is 17 residues long. V lost 0 bases to trimming and J lost 6 bases; unmatched junction nucleotides: 10. CDR3 DNA sequence: TGCGCCAGCAGCTTGGTAGGGGGCGGGGGACAGGGCAATGAGCAGTTCTTC. As protein: CASSLVGGGGQGNEQFF.

This clonotype has only a few counts. The J gene is TRBJ1-2, the V gene TRBV6-5; a possible D gene is TRBD1 (6 bases). The length of the CDR3 is 13 residues. Germline values: CDR1 MNHEY, CDR2 SVGAGI. With 9 bases removed from V and 0 bases from J, the gap between germline ends came to 11 bases. The CDR3 protein is CARKDRANYGYTF. The CDR3 nucleotides read TGTGCCAGAAAGGACAGAGCTAACTATGGCTACACCTTC.

In this sample, this clonotype turned up a few times. The genes are TRBV11-3 and TRBJ2-3; D gene unclear. Trimming removed 5 bases from V and 1 base from J, with 13 bases in between. Germline V gives CDR1 SGHNT, CDR2 YENEEA. The CDR3 is 15 amino acids. The DNA for the CDR3 is TGTGCCAGCAGCGTACTGGGTACCGGCACAGATACGCAGTATTTT. This sequence encodes CASSVLGTGTDTQYF.

A few counts support this clonotype. The V gene is TRBV29-1, the J gene TRBJ2-5; 7 bases fit TRBD2. Germline-derived CDR1 and CDR2 are SQVTM and ANQGSEA. CDR3 length: 16 residues. V shed 4 bases, J shed 1 base, and the junction held 12 bases outside the gene matches. The CDR3 coding sequence is TGCAGCGTTGGAGGTGGAGCAGCGGGGACCCAAGAGACCCAGTACTTC. Translation: CSVGGGAAGTQETQYF.

This clonotype has just a few counts. The gene calls are TRBV20-1 and TRBJ2-1; the match to TRBD2 covers 9 bases. V lost 6 bases, J lost 5 bases, and 11 bases stayed unmatched. This CDR3 spans 15 amino acids. CDR1 and CDR2 (germline): DFQATT, SNEGSKA (reference sequence). CDR3 sequence reads: CSAPVAGDRDNEQFF. The CDR3 DNA is TGCAGTGCGCCAGTAGCGGGGGATCGTGACAATGAGCAGTTCTTC.

This clonotype showed up just a few times. The gene calls are TRBV7-6 and TRBJ2-1; 9 bases are shared with TRBD2. The length of the CDR3 is 17 residues. CDR1 is SGHVS and CDR2 is FNYEAQ in the germline V gene. V dropped 5 bases and J dropped 7; count of bases not matched to a gene: 15. The CDR3 reads CASSPGLGAGGGNEQFF. The CDR3 DNA is TGTGCCAGCAGCCCGGGATTGGGAGCGGGGGGCGGGAATGAGCAGTTCTTC. Supplemented by reference TRBV7-6 and TRBJ2-1, the full variable domain reads GAGVSQSPRYKVTKRGQDVALRCDPISGHVSLYWYRQALGQGPEFLTYFNYEAQQDKSGLPNDRFSAERPEGSISTLTIQRTEQRDSAMYRCASSPGLGAGGGNEQFFGPGTRLTVL.

The chain uses TRBV21-1 and TRBJ2-3; TRBD2 was called by the table and not checked on the DNA. TRBV21-1 is shown as a pseudogene. The CDR3 contains 14 residues. The CDR3 DNA reads TGTGCCAGCAGCAAAGCTATGAGGGCAGATACGCAGTATTTT. Translated: CASSKAMRADTQYF.

This clonotype was seen only a few times. This chain joins TRBV11-2 and TRBJ2-3; 7 nucleotides agree with TRBD2. CDR3 length: 15 residues. Germline V gene sequence: CDR1 SGHAT, CDR2 FQNNGV. V gave up 4 bases and J gave up 2 bases; unmatched junction bases: 6. The CDR3 here is CASSWEGWFTDTQYF. CDR3 in DNA: TGTGCCAGCAGCTGGGAGGGGTGGTTCACAGATACGCAGTATTTT.

This clonotype appeared a few times. The CDR3, as DNA: TGCGCCAGCAGCTACGCAGCTCGACAAGAGACCCAGTACTTC. Residues: CASSYAARQETQYF. The rearrangement links TRBV5-1 to TRBJ2-5; D gene uncertain. The V and J ends lost 3 bases and 2 bases respectively, with 11 bases between them. The CDR3 spans 14 residues. Germline loops: CDR1 SGHRS, CDR2 YFSETQ.

This clonotype appeared many times. The rearrangement links TRBV20-1 to TRBJ2-1; D perhaps matches TRBD2 (5 bases). V was cut by 0 bases and J by 0 bases, with 9 bases left in between. The CDR3 sequence is 15 residues long. Germline lookup yields CDR1 DFQATT and CDR2 SNEGSKA (reference sequence). The CDR3 here is CSARDVGSSYNEQFF. The DNA for the CDR3 is TGCAGTGCTAGAGATGTGGGGAGCTCCTACAATGAGCAGTTCTTC.

Here the CDR3 DNA reads TGTGCCAGCAGCGCCTACGACGCCAGGACAGATACGCAGTATTTT. Protein: CASSAYDARTDTQYF. V is TRBV9 and J is TRBJ2-3; D gene uncertain. The CDR3 contains 15 residues. Germline V gene lookup returns CDR1 SGDLS and CDR2 YYNGEE. Between the trimmed V and J ends, which lost 3 bases and 3 bases, there was a span of 14 bases.

This clonotype was seen a few times. The rearrangement uses TRBV11-3 and TRBJ2-3; D unresolved. Germline V lookup: CDR1 SGHNT, CDR2 YENEEA. The CDR3 covers 17 residues. Trimming cost V 3 bases and J 1 base, with 17 bases left between them. The CDR3 sequence is CASSFGSGPVGTDTQYF. The CDR3 DNA sequence: TGTGCCAGCAGCTTTGGGTCGGGCCCGGTGGGCACAGATACGCAGTATTTT. Filled out from reference TRBV11-3 and TRBJ2-3, the complete variable domain reads EAGVVQSPRYKIIEKKQPVAFWCNPISGHNTLYWYLQNLGQGPELLIRYENEEAVDDSQLPKDRFSAERLKGVDSTLKIQPAELGDSAVYLCASSFGSGPVGTDTQYFGPGTRLTVL.

This sequence joins TRBV10-3 and TRBJ2-2; no reliable D call. V gave up 5 bases and J gave up 5 bases, with 6 bases separating them. This CDR3 contains 12 residues. CDR1 is ENHRY, CDR2 SYGVKD, per germline. CDR3: CAISSETGELFF. The CDR3 coding sequence is TGTGCCATCAGTTCGGAGACCGGGGAGCTGTTTTTT.

This clonotype was observed many times. This chain connects TRBV5-5 to TRBJ2-5; D might be TRBD2 (6 bases). The length of the CDR3 is 15 residues. Trimming took 4 bases from V and 5 from J, leaving 18 bases between them. In germline, CDR1 is SGHKS, CDR2 YYEKEE (reference sequence). The CDR3 DNA is TGTGCCAGCAGCGCGGGGACCGCTTCGCGGGAGACCCAGTACTTC. This translates into CASSAGTASRETQYF.

This clonotype was counted ten times or more. This sequence joins TRBV5-1 and TRBJ2-2, with D possibly called TRBD1 or TRBD2 (5 bases each). V was cut by 4 bases and J by 0 bases, with 13 bases left in between. Germline assignment: CDR1 SGHRS and CDR2 YFSETQ. CDR3 length equals 16 residues. The CDR3 loop reads CASSPRGTPNTGELFF. The CDR3 bases are TGCGCCAGCAGCCCTCGGGGCACCCCGAACACCGGGGAGCTGTTTTTT.

In its sample, this clonotype was seen a few times. The chain employs TRBV6-5 and TRBJ2-7, with a possible D match to TRBD1 (5 bases). In germline, CDR1 is MNHEY, CDR2 SVGAGI. This CDR3 comprises 15 residues. V shed 0 bases and J shed 5 bases, with 14 bases lying between them. The CDR3, as DNA: TGTGCCAGCAGTTACTCGAGCCAGGGCGCAAACGAGCAGTACTTC. It encodes CASSYSSQGANEQYF.

The chain carries TRBV5-1 and TRBJ1-6; the D is unclear. Between the trimmed V and J ends, which lost 1 base and 3 bases, there was a span of 8 bases. The germline V gene has CDR1 SGHRS and CDR2 YFSETQ. This CDR3 spans 15 amino acids. For the CDR3, the DNA is TGCGCCAGCAGCTTGCAGATGAACTATAATTCACCCCTCCACTTT. This codes for CASSLQMNYNSPLHF.

This clonotype was observed a handful of times. V gene TRBV5-1 combines with J gene TRBJ1-6; D remains ambiguous. The germline gives CDR1 SGHRS, CDR2 YFSETQ. The CDR3 covers 17 residues. V was trimmed by 1 base and J by 7 bases, leaving 18 bases between them. The CDR3 protein is CASSLPLVGSGNSPLHF. The CDR3 coding sequence is TGCGCCAGCAGCTTGCCCTTGGTGGGGTCGGGAAATTCACCCCTCCACTTT.

The chain uses TRBV7-2 and TRBJ1-1; 10 bases match TRBD1. In germline, CDR1 is SGHTA, CDR2 FQGNSA. J was trimmed by 0 bases and V by 3 bases; bases with no gene match: 4. The CDR3 runs 16 residues. The CDR3 region has the DNA TGTGCCAGCAGCTTCGCTGGGACAGGGGTGAACACTGAAGCTTTCTTT. Amino acid sequence: CASSFAGTGVNTEAFF.

V usage is TRBV29-1 and J usage is TRBJ2-3; D may correspond to TRBD1 or TRBD2 (5 bases each). The length of the CDR3 is 15 residues. Germline lookup yields CDR1 SQVTM and CDR2 ANQGSEA. Deletions cut 5 bases from V and 1 base from J, with 16 bases between. The DNA of the CDR3 is TGCAGCGTTTTTGGAGGTGGGGGAGGCACAGATACGCAGTATTTT. Translated, it gives CSVFGGGGGTDTQYF.

DNA of the CDR3: TGTGCCAGCAGTTCACCGGGACTATCAGAGACCCAGTACTTC. Protein sequence: CASSSPGLSETQYF. V is TRBV6-2 or TRBV6-3 and J is TRBJ2-5, with 7 bases fitting TRBD2. This CDR3 has 14 amino acids. The germline V gene has CDR1 MNHEY and CDR2 SVGEGT. Trimming cost V 4 bases and J 4 bases; bases outside gene matches: 6.

This clonotype was seen a handful of times. The CDR3 nucleotides read TGTGCCAGCAGCTCGAAACTGGTACAGGGGGGCACCGGGGAGCTGTTTTTT. Translation gives CASSSKLVQGGTGELFF. The chain joins TRBV7-3 to TRBJ2-2; 8 positions match TRBD1. V lost 4 bases to trimming and J lost 4 bases; unmatched junction nucleotides: 11. The CDR3 length is 17 residues. From germline, CDR1 is SGHTA and CDR2 FQGTGA.

The J gene is TRBJ1-5, the V gene TRBV9; D call uncertain. This CDR3 comprises 14 residues. From germline, CDR1 is SGDLS and CDR2 YYNGEE. V lost 4 bases, J lost 4 bases, and 12 bases lay in between. The CDR3: CASSLGPPNQPQHF. In nucleotides, the CDR3 is TGTGCCAGCAGCCTCGGACCCCCAAATCAGCCCCAGCATTTT.

This clonotype was observed a handful of times. V gene TRBV11-2 combines with J gene TRBJ2-1, with D uncertain. Trimming pared 2 bases from V and 6 bases from J, leaving 11 bases between. Germline V CDR1 and CDR2: SGHAT, FQNNGV. The CDR3 spans 14 residues. CDR3: CASSLLRQSNEQFF. The CDR3 region has the DNA TGTGCCAGCAGCTTATTACGCCAGTCCAATGAGCAGTTCTTC.

The chain joins TRBV7-8 to TRBJ1-5; D remains ambiguous. Germline CDR1 is SGHVS and CDR2 is FQNEAQ. Trimming left V 5 bases short and J 1 base short, with 9 bases between. CDR3 length: 14 residues. The CDR3: CASSGRVSNQPQHF. In DNA, the CDR3 is TGTGCCAGCAGCGGCCGGGTGAGCAATCAGCCCCAGCATTTT.